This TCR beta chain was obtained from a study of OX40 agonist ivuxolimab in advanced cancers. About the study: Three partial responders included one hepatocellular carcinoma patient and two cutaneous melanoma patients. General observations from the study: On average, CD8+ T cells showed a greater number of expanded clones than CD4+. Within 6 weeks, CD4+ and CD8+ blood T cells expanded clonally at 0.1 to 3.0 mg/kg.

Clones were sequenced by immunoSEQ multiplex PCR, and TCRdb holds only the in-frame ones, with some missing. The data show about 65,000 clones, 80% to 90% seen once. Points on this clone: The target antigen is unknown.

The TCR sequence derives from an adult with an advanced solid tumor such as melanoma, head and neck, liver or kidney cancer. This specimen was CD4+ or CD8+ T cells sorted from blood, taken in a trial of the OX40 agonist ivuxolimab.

For the CDR3, the DNA is TGTGCCAGCAACCAGATCAGGGGGCTTGGAGATACGCAGTATTTT. Translated, it gives CASNQIRGLGDTQYF. This chain links TRBV27 with TRBJ2-3, with 8 nucleotides matching TRBD1. There are 15 residues in the CDR3. The trim removed 7 bases at V and 5 bases at J, leaving 11 bases unmatched. CDR1 and CDR2 from the germline V gene are MNHEY and SMNVEV (reference sequence).